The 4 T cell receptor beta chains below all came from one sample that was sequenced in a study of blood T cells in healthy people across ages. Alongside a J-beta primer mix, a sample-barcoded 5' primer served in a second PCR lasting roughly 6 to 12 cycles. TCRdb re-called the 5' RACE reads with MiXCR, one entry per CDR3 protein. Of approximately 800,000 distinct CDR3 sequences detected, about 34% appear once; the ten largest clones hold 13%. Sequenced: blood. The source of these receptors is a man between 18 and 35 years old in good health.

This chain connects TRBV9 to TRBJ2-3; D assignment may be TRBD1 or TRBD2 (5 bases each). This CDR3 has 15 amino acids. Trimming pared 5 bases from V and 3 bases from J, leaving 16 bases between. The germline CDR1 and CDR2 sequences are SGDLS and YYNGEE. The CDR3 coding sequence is TGTGCCAGCAGTTATGACGGGACCGGAACAGATACGCAGTATTTT. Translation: CASSYDGTGTDTQYF.

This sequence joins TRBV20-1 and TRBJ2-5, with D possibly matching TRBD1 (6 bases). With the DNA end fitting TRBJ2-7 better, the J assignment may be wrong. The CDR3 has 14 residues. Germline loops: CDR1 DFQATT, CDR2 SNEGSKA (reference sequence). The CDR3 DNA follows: TGCAGTGCTCAGGGGACCATAGGGTACTACGAGCAGTACTTC. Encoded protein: CSAQGTIGYYEQYF.

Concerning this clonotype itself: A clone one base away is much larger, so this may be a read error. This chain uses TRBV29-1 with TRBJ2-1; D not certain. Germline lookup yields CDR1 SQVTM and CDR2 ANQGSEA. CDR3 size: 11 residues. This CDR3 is CSVRVHNGQFF. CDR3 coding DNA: TGCAGCGTTAGGGTGCACAATGGGCAGTTCTTC.

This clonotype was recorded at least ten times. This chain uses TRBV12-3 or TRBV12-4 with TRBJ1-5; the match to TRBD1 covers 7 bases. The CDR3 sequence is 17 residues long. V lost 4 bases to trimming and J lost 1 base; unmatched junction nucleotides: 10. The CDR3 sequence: CASSSTRDRGSNQPQHF. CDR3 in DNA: TGTGCCAGCAGTTCGACCCGGGACAGAGGCAGCAATCAGCCCCAGCATTTT.